These 24 T cell receptor beta chains were all obtained from the same sample, sequenced in a study of cytomegalovirus exposure and HLA in healthy donors. The PCR employed 60 Vbeta primers together with 13 Jbeta primers. The method was immunoSEQ multiplex PCR; TCRdb's version includes in-frame clones alone and lacks a portion of them. This sample has roughly 82,000 clones, with approximately 74% found just once. Sequencing was performed on PBMCs. The receptors shown here come from a woman between 50 and 59 years old in good health and CMV-seropositive.

This chain connects TRBV28 to TRBJ2-7, with D tentatively TRBD2 (6 bases). Germline V CDR1 and CDR2: MDHEN, SYDVKM. The length of the CDR3 is 13 residues. V lost 7 bases to trimming and J lost 7 bases, with 17 bases between them. Here the CDR3 DNA reads TGTGCCAGCACCCCTAGCGTCCTGCGGGAGCAGTACTTC. It is translated as CASTPSVLREQYF.

The chain couples TRBV18 to TRBJ1-1; D is uncertain. The ends were cut back, 2 bases at V and 3 bases at J, with 7 bases in the middle. This CDR3 has 13 amino acids. Germline loops: CDR1 KGHSH, CDR2 LQKENI. CDR3 sequence: CASSPTADTEAFF. The CDR3 region has the DNA TGTGCCAGCTCACCAACAGCGGACACTGAAGCTTTCTTT.

V gene TRBV19 combines with J gene TRBJ2-1; D might be TRBD2 (6 bases). Trimming took 1 base from V and 2 from J, leaving 15 bases between them. This CDR3 spans 17 amino acids. The V gene's germline CDR1 is LNHDA and CDR2 SQIVND (reference sequence). The CDR3 bases are TGTGCCAGTAGTATAGGGGGCGCTAGCGCGACCTACAATGAGCAGTTCTTC. Protein sequence: CASSIGGASATYNEQFF.

The V call is TRBV30, the J call TRBJ1-2, with D perhaps TRBD1 (5 bases). CDR1 and CDR2 (germline): GTSNPN, SVGIG (reference sequence). V lost 4 bases to trimming and J lost 5 bases, with 14 bases between them. There are 13 residues in the CDR3. This CDR3 is CAWITDSTYGYTF. The CDR3 coding sequence is TGTGCCTGGATTACAGACAGTACTTATGGCTACACCTTC.

A few counts support this clone. The rearrangement uses TRBV2 and TRBJ2-7, with D possibly TRBD1 on 6 matching bases. With 4 bases removed from V and 2 bases from J, the gap between germline ends came to 12 bases. CDR3 length: 14 amino acids. The germline V gene encodes CDR1 SNHLY and CDR2 FYNNEI. CDR3 bases: TGTGCCAGCAGTGCGAACAGGGTAGCCTACGAGCAGTACTTC. The encoded protein is CASSANRVAYEQYF.

The V gene is TRBV6-6, the J gene TRBJ1-5; D may be TRBD1 (5 bases). CDR1 and CDR2 (germline): MNHNY, SVGAGI (reference sequence). There are 14 residues in the CDR3. The germline V and J ends were trimmed by 6 bases and 4 bases, with 13 bases remaining between them. This chain's CDR3 is CASSRQTLNQPQHF. The CDR3 nucleotides are TGTGCCAGCAGCCGACAGACCCTAAATCAGCCCCAGCATTTT.

This clone was observed a few times. The chain carries TRBV19 and TRBJ2-1; D gene uncertain. Germline V gene data show CDR1 as LNHDA and CDR2 as SQIVND (reference sequence). The CDR3 extends over 11 amino acids. Trimming left V 3 bases short and J 5 bases short, with 2 bases between. The DNA for the CDR3 is TGTGCCAGTAGTATCAACAATGAGCAGTTCTTC. Protein product: CASSINNEQFF.

The chain employs TRBV13 and TRBJ2-1, with TRBD2 matching over 9 bases. This CDR3 comprises 14 residues. From germline, CDR1 is PRHDT and CDR2 FYEKMQ (reference sequence). The ends lost 3 bases at V and 12 bases at J; junction bases unmatched: 9. This CDR3 reads CASSFVLAGNGQFF. CDR3 nucleotides: TGTGCCAGCAGCTTTGTCCTAGCGGGAAACGGGCAGTTCTTC. Together with reference TRBV13 and TRBJ2-1, the CDR3 gives the full variable domain: AAGVIQSPRHLIKEKRETATLKCYPIPRHDTVYWYQQGPGQDPQFLISFYEKMQSDKGSIPDRFSAQQFSDYHSELNMSSLELGDSALYFCASSFVLAGNGQFFGPGTRLTVL.

This clone was seen a handful of times. The J gene is TRBJ2-7, the V gene TRBV2, with 7 nucleotides matching TRBD2. The CDR3 is 12 residues long. Germline V gene data show CDR1 as SNHLY and CDR2 as FYNNEI. With V trimmed by 5 bases and J by 4 bases, 2 bases remained unmatched. The CDR3 region has the DNA TGTGCCAGCAGTTGGACTAGATACGAGCAGTACTTC. The encoded protein is CASSWTRYEQYF.

The rearrangement links TRBV11-2 to TRBJ1-4; D is uncertain. CDR3 length: 14 residues. Per germline, CDR1 SGHAT and CDR2 FQNNGV. The V gene lost 7 bases and the J gene lost 0 bases, with 9 bases spanning the gap. This CDR3 reads CASTYGTTNEKLFF. In DNA, the CDR3 is TGTGCCAGCACCTACGGGACAACTAATGAAAAACTGTTTTTT.

The chain is built from TRBV30 and TRBJ2-3, with D uncertain. CDR1 is GTSNPN and CDR2 is SVGIG in the germline V gene (reference sequence). This CDR3 spans 13 amino acids. The ends were cut back, 5 bases at V and 2 bases at J, with 11 bases in the middle. CDR3: CAWGPPNTDTQYF. CDR3 in DNA: TGTGCCTGGGGTCCGCCTAACACAGATACGCAGTATTTT.

The chain uses TRBV10-3 and TRBJ2-2; 8 bases are shared with TRBD2. This CDR3 is 14 amino acids long. The germline gives CDR1 ENHRY, CDR2 SYGVKD. J lost 5 bases, V lost 8 bases, and 7 bases had no gene match. CDR3 protein: CAIGSTSGTGELFF. The CDR3, as DNA: TGTGCCATCGGATCTACTAGCGGAACCGGGGAGCTGTTTTTT.

The chain employs TRBV19 and TRBJ2-7, with 8 bases aligning to TRBD2. Germline V lookup: CDR1 LNHDA, CDR2 SQIVND (reference sequence). The CDR3 has 17 residues. V shed 5 bases and J 2 bases; nucleotides not matched to a gene: 14. The CDR3 coding sequence is TGTGCCAGTAGTGCCAAACATAGCGGGATTGGGCCCTACGAGCAGTACTTC. It is translated as CASSAKHSGIGPYEQYF.

Of note for this clone: Other DNA sequences from this sample encode an identical CDR3 as well. The chain joins TRBV9 to TRBJ2-7, with TRBD2 as a possible D gene (6 bases). CDR1 is SGDLS, CDR2 YYNGEE, per germline. This CDR3 region has 14 residues. V dropped 0 bases and J dropped 4 bases, with 11 bases sitting between them. CDR3 in DNA: TGTGCCAGCAGCGTAGTGGCGGGAAGGTACGAGCAGTACTTC. It is translated as CASSVVAGRYEQYF.

The CDR3 DNA reads TGTGCCAGTAGTGTCGACAGGTCCATGAACACTGAAGCTTTCTTT. This gives the protein CASSVDRSMNTEAFF. This rearrangement joins TRBV19 to TRBJ1-1, with D possibly matching TRBD1 (6 bases). Germline V lookup: CDR1 LNHDA, CDR2 SQIVND (reference sequence). V was shortened by 5 bases and J by 0 bases, with 13 bases between the two germline ends. The CDR3 sequence is 15 residues long.

This clone has a handful of counts. This chain joins TRBV5-1 and TRBJ2-7, with D possibly matching TRBD1 (5 bases). The CDR3 has 17 residues. V was shortened by 0 bases and J by 3 bases, with 19 bases between the two germline ends. Germline lookup yields CDR1 SGHRS and CDR2 YFSETQ. CDR3 nucleotide sequence: TGCGCCAGCAGCTTGGAAGGGGCCAGACCGAGACACTACGAGCAGTACTTC. Protein product: CASSLEGARPRHYEQYF.

The chain carries TRBV19 and TRBJ2-6, with TRBD1 as a possible D gene (5 bases). The length of the CDR3 is 13 residues. CDR1 and CDR2 from the germline V gene are LNHDA and SQIVND (reference sequence). The germline V and J ends were trimmed by 5 bases and 3 bases, with 5 bases remaining between them. CDR3 residues: CASSQGGANVLTF. The CDR3 nucleotides are TGTGCCAGTAGTCAGGGTGGGGCCAACGTCCTGACTTTC.

V is TRBV30 and J is TRBJ2-3, with TRBD2 matching over 14 bases. The junction had 2 bases not matched to a gene; V was cut back by 2 bases and J by 4 bases. The germline V gene encodes CDR1 GTSNPN and CDR2 SVGIG (reference sequence). CDR3 length: 15 amino acids. The CDR3 sequence is CAWSTGLAGADTQYF. In nucleotides, the CDR3 is TGTGCCTGGAGTACGGGACTAGCGGGAGCAGATACGCAGTATTTT.

The rearrangement uses TRBV11-2 and TRBJ2-1, with TRBD1 as a possible D gene (8 bases). Trimming shortened V by 2 bases and J by 7 bases, and 21 bases separated the two germline ends. CDR3 length: 17 residues. Germline CDR1 reads SGHAT; CDR2 reads FQNNGV. CDR3 protein: CASSLSGNRGGWNEQFF. CDR3 coding DNA: TGTGCCAGCAGCTTATCCGGTAACAGGGGGGGGTGGAATGAGCAGTTCTTC.

This clone was found a few times. The chain combines TRBV2 with TRBJ2-7; 7 nucleotides line up with TRBD1. Trimming removed 7 bases from V and 1 base from J; junction bases left unmatched: 10. Germline V gene lookup returns CDR1 SNHLY and CDR2 FYNNEI. This CDR3 comprises 15 residues. This chain's CDR3 is CASTVTGVISYEQYF. CDR3 bases: TGTGCCAGCACCGTAACAGGGGTAATATCCTACGAGCAGTACTTC.

The chain links TRBV7-2 to TRBJ2-5; a possible D gene is TRBD1 (5 bases). The V gene lost 5 bases and the J gene lost 2 bases, with 15 bases spanning the gap. Germline V gene sequence: CDR1 SGHTA, CDR2 FQGNSA. The CDR3 spans 15 residues. The CDR3 protein is CASSPFGATQETQYF. The CDR3 region has the DNA TGTGCCAGCAGCCCATTTGGGGCAACACAAGAGACCCAGTACTTC.

This chain joins TRBV9 and TRBJ1-1; 8 nucleotides agree with TRBD1. V trimming: 4 bases; J trimming: 2 bases; junction bases outside the gene matches: 7. The CDR3 contains 15 residues. The germline V gene has CDR1 SGDLS and CDR2 YYNGEE. CDR3 coding DNA: TGTGCCAGCAGCCCAAGAGGGACAGGAAACACTGAAGCTTTCTTT. Encoded protein: CASSPRGTGNTEAFF.

The rearrangement uses TRBV7-8 and TRBJ1-4; perhaps TRBD1 as D (6 bases). V was clipped by 3 bases and J by 7 bases, with 18 bases between them. The CDR3 extends over 16 amino acids. The V gene's germline CDR1 is SGHVS and CDR2 FQNEAQ. This CDR3 is CASSFRRRGRGEKLFF. The CDR3 DNA is TGTGCCAGCAGCTTCCGTCGCAGGGGACGGGGTGAAAAACTGTTTTTT.

V and J are TRBV9 and TRBJ2-3, with D perhaps TRBD2 (6 bases). V was shortened by 0 bases and J by 0 bases, with 8 bases between the two germline ends. The CDR3 is 15 amino acids. Germline assignment: CDR1 SGDLS and CDR2 YYNGEE. CDR3 protein: CASSVAGSSTDTQYF. The CDR3 coding sequence is TGTGCCAGCAGCGTAGCCGGGAGTAGCACAGATACGCAGTATTTT.